A selection of T cell receptor beta chains follows, all from one sample in a study of OX40 agonist ivuxolimab in advanced cancers. Generated by immunoSEQ multiplex PCR, the TCRdb table keeps only in-frame clones and is missing some. The sample lists tens of thousands of clones; 81% were seen once. Specimen: CD4+ or CD8+ T cells sorted from blood, collected in a trial of the OX40 agonist ivuxolimab. These receptors were collected from an adult with an advanced solid tumor such as melanoma, head and neck, liver or kidney cancer. Both conserved end residues are part of each CDR3. Each record gives: D gene, clone size, CDR3 length, V gene, J gene, CDR3 DNA, CDR3 protein. D genes are given only for firm matches. Clone size is not always given. Where it is, it says once, few, many or a class for expanded clones.

>TRBD2|.|19|TRBV7-9|TRBJ2-1
TGTGCCAGCAGCTTAAAAATTAGCGGGAGCTCGGCACTATACAATGAGCAGTTCTTC
CASSLKISGSSALYNEQFF
>.|.|14|TRBV9|TRBJ1-2
TGTGCCAGCAGCCCCCCTGGGTACAATGAAGGCTACACCTTC
CASSPPGYNEGYTF
>.|few|14|TRBV7-2|TRBJ2-5
TGTGCCAGCAGCACCCCGCCGGGACAAGAGACCCAGTACTTC
CASSTPPGQETQYF
>.|few|13|TRBV5-6|TRBJ1-1
TGTGCCAGCAGCTTAGGGGGGCTTTCTGAAGCTTTCTTT
CASSLGGLSEAFF
>.|.|14|TRBV19|TRBJ1-2
TGTGCCAGTAGTATTTGGCAGATAAACTATGGCTACACCTTC
CASSIWQINYGYTF
>TRBD2|few|15|TRBV2|TRBJ2-5
TGTGCCAGCAGGCTGACTAGCGGCCGTCTTGAGACCCAGTACTTC
CASRLTSGRLETQYF
>.|.|17|TRBV25-1|TRBJ1-5
TGTGCCAGCAGTGACCGCTTTCCCGACAGGACACATCAGCCCCAGCATTTT
CASSDRFPDRTHQPQHF
>TRBD1|.|16|TRBV4-1|TRBJ1-1
TGCGCCAGCAGCCAGAGATACCGGGACAGGGACCCTGAAGCTTTCTTT
CASSQRYRDRDPEAFF
>.|.|15|TRBV5-6|TRBJ2-7
TGTGCCAGCAGCTTGGTTGGGTTAATGGTCGACGAGCAGTACTTC
CASSLVGLMVDEQYF
>.|.|15|TRBV7-8|TRBJ2-7
TGTGCCAGCAGCGACTTGACTAGAACAGCCTACGAGCAGTACTTC
CASSDLTRTAYEQYF
>.|.|15|TRBV4-1|TRBJ2-3
TGCGCCAGCAGCCAAATAGCCATGGGAGCGGATACGCAGTATTTT
CASSQIAMGADTQYF
>TRBD2|few|18|TRBV7-9|TRBJ2-7
TGTGCCAGCAGCTTATTTCCTAGCGGGGGGCCCAAAGCCTACGAGCAGTACTTC
CASSLFPSGGPKAYEQYF
>TRBD1|.|12|TRBV6-5|TRBJ2-7
TGTGCCGCAGGGACAGGGTGGTACGAGCAGTACTTC
CAAGTGWYEQYF
>.|.|16|TRBV7-9|TRBJ2-7
TGTGCCAGCAGCTCCTTTGACACCAAGGGGACCTACGAGCAGTACTTC
CASSSFDTKGTYEQYF
>.|.|14|TRBV6-5|TRBJ2-1
TGTGCCAGCAGTTACGACGGGCCCTACAATGAGCAGTTCTTC
CASSYDGPYNEQFF
>.|.|12|TRBV19|TRBJ1-1
TGTGCCAGTAGTCTGGGGTGGACTGAAGCTTTCTTT
CASSLGWTEAFF
>.|.|17|TRBV5-8|TRBJ2-7
TGTGCCAGCAGCTCTCCCGGGGAGACCGAGGTTTTCTACGAGCAGTACTTC
CASSSPGETEVFYEQYF
>TRBD1|medium-sized|13|TRBV5-4|TRBJ2-7
TGTGCCAGCAGCTTAATGACAGGGGACGAGCAGTACTTC
CASSLMTGDEQYF
>TRBD2|.|12|TRBV5-1|TRBJ2-2
TGCGCCAGCAGCTTGACTAGCGCTTGGCTGTTTTTT
CASSLTSAWLFF
>.|.|16|TRBV5-6|TRBJ2-3
TGTGCCAGCAGCTTGGGTTCAGGGGTTTCGACAGATACGCAGTATTTT
CASSLGSGVSTDTQYF
>.|.|14|TRBV27|TRBJ1-5
TGTGCCAGCAGTTTAGATGGGGGTGTTCAGCCCCAGCATTTT
CASSLDGGVQPQHF
>TRBD1|.|14|TRBV30|TRBJ1-1
TGTGCCTGGAGTCCGGGACAGGGGAACACTGAAGCTTTCTTT
CAWSPGQGNTEAFF
>.|few|12|TRBV2|TRBJ2-7
TGTGCCAGCAGTGGCCAGGGTTACGAGCAGTACTTC
CASSGQGYEQYF
>TRBD2|.|14|TRBV7-9|TRBJ2-3
TGTGCCAGCAGGTGGCTAGCGGGAACGGATACGCAGTATTTT
CASRWLAGTDTQYF
>.|.|12|TRBV14|TRBJ2-7
TGTGCCAGCAGGGGGGACTCCTACGAGCAGTACTTC
CASRGDSYEQYF
>.|.|15|TRBV9|TRBJ2-1
TGTGCCAGCAGCCCCCGGGACACACAATACAATGAGCAGTTCTTC
CASSPRDTQYNEQFF
>TRBD1|.|14|TRBV5-6|TRBJ2-7
TGTGCCAGCAGCACCCGGGACAGAGGTGGAGAGCAGTACTTC
CASSTRDRGGEQYF
>TRBD2|once|17|TRBV18|TRBJ2-1
TGTGCCAGCTCACCTTATTGGGGCGGGAGTAGGTACAATGAGCAGTTCTTC
CASSPYWGGSRYNEQFF
>.|.|14|TRBV13|TRBJ2-3
TGTGCCAGCAGCTTATTATTCGGGAGTGATACGCAGTATTTT
CASSLLFGSDTQYF
>TRBD1|few|15|TRBV10-3|TRBJ2-7
TGTGCCATCAGTGAACCGGACAGGGCCGTCTACGAGCAGTACTTC
CAISEPDRAVYEQYF
>.|.|14|TRBV4-1|TRBJ2-7
TGCGCCAGCAGCCGAAGGGACTTTGACTACGAGCAGTACTTC
CASSRRDFDYEQYF
>.|.|13|TRBV29-1|TRBJ2-5
TGCAGCGTACCAGAACAGGGTTCGGAGACCCAGTACTTC
CSVPEQGSETQYF
>.|.|15|TRBV28|TRBJ2-5
TGTGCCAGCAGTTTGGACTCAGCGGACCAAGAGACCCAGTACTTC
CASSLDSADQETQYF
>TRBD1|.|13|TRBV11-2|TRBJ2-1
TGTGCCAGCAGCCTACGACAGGGGGTCGTGCAGTTCTTC
CASSLRQGVVQFF
>TRBD1|.|16|TRBV11-2|TRBJ1-6
TGTGCCAGCAGCTTAACGTTGTACAGGGGTAATTCACCCCTCCACTTT
CASSLTLYRGNSPLHF
>.|.|17|TRBV11-2|TRBJ2-7
TGTGCCAGCAGCTTAGTTTTGCGAGGGGGTAGCGTGGGCGAGCAGTACTTC
CASSLVLRGGSVGEQYF
>.|.|15|TRBV6-5|TRBJ1-2
TGTGCCAGCAGTTACTCCGAAAGGGTGGGCTATGGCTACACCTTC
CASSYSERVGYGYTF
>.|.|12|TRBV5-1|TRBJ2-5
TGCGCCAGCAGCTTGGACGGATACCCCCAGTACTTC
CASSLDGYPQYF
>TRBD1|.|13|TRBV11-3|TRBJ2-7
TGTGCCAGCAGCAATCGGGACAGCTACGAGCAGTACTTC
CASSNRDSYEQYF
>TRBD1|.|14|TRBV5-1|TRBJ2-3
TGCGCCAGCAGCGTGACAGGGCCCCCAGATACGCAGTATTTT
CASSVTGPPDTQYF
>.|.|12|TRBV5-4|TRBJ1-1
TGTGCCAGCAGCTTTCAATCGAGTGAAGCTTTCTTT
CASSFQSSEAFF
>TRBD2|.|14|TRBV6-5|TRBJ2-1
TGTGCCAGCAGTTTCGGACTAGCTCTCAATGAGCAGTTCTTC
CASSFGLALNEQFF
>.|.|14|TRBV7-9|TRBJ2-6
TGTGCCAGCAGAGATGGCTCTGGGGCCAACGTCCTGACTTTC
CASRDGSGANVLTF
>TRBD2|few|14|TRBV28|TRBJ2-7
TGTGCCAGCAGTTTAGGAGCGGGAGTCCCCGAGCAGTACTTC
CASSLGAGVPEQYF
>TRBD1|.|16|TRBV9|TRBJ1-5
TGTGCCAGCAGCGTAGTGGACAGGGGAAGCAATCAGCCCCAGCATTTT
CASSVVDRGSNQPQHF
>.|.|15|TRBV5-4|TRBJ2-5
TGTGCCAGCAGCAACCGACAGTTGGGCCAAGAGACCCAGTACTTC
CASSNRQLGQETQYF
>.|.|17|TRBV18|TRBJ2-5
TGTGCCAGCTCACCACCCAGTCTCACCAGGACGAAAAAGACCCAGTACTTC
CASSPPSLTRTKKTQYF
>.|.|13|TRBV27|TRBJ2-3
TGTGCCAGCAGATCCGGACTATCCGCTACGCAGTATTTT
CASRSGLSATQYF